The sample holds a few counts of the clone carrying this TCR beta chain. The sample originates from a study of blood T cells in healthy people across ages. The use of a sample-barcoded 5' primer and a J-beta primer mix characterized a second PCR of roughly 7 to 11 cycles. A template-switch adaptor with 12 random nucleotides tagged each cDNA molecule. TCRdb independently ran MiXCR on the 5' RACE reads; one entry per CDR3 protein. The data hold around 990,000 distinct CDR3 sequences, with roughly 24% observed a single time. Trimming took 0 bases from V and 1 from J; bases not matched to a gene: 9. The CDR3 consists of 18 residues. Germline V gene sequence: CDR1 LGHNA, CDR2 YNFKEQ. These data also formed part of another study, on T cells of mothers and their children. According to that study: Slightly higher but non-significant overlap marked related mother-child pairs versus unrelated pairs.

The receptor was derived from a girl aged 2-9 years in good health. Specimen: blood. The V call is TRBV4-2, the J call TRBJ2-4; 7 nucleotides align to TRBD2. In DNA, the CDR3 is TGTGCCAGCAGCCAAGATTCTGGCGGGAGCATCGCCAAAAACATTCAGTACTTC. Protein product: CASSQDSGGSIAKNIQYF.